These T cell receptor delta chains were read from a single sample in a study of gamma-delta T cells after stem cell transplantation. TCRdb reapplied CATT to the RT-PCR reads. The sample shows about 1,600 delta-chain clones, 7.5% to 8.5% of them seen only once. Sample: gamma-delta T cells. The receptors originated from a human donor. It is not recorded whose cells these are; they may come from a transplant donor. Both conserved end residues are part of each CDR3. A D gene is named only where the DNA matches it firmly. Rows give clone size only sometimes, using once, few, many, or a class for an expanded clone.

d_call	v_call	j_call	clone_size	cdr3_nt	cdr3_aa
TRDD2	TRDV2	TRDJ1	large	TGTGCCTGTGACACCCACCTTCCTACAATCCGTGGGGACTACGATAAACTCATCTTT	CACDTHLPTIRGDYDKLIF
NA	TRDV2	TRDJ1	NA	TGTGCCTGTGACAACCCTTCCTCCCTTCCCCTGGGGGCCCACACCGATAAACTCATCTTT	CACDNPSSLPLGAHTDKLIF
TRDD3	TRDV2	TRDJ1	large	TGTGCCTGTGACCGACTGGGGGGGCCTTTTGGAAAACTCATCTTT	CACDRLGGPFGKLIF
TRDD3	TRDV2	TRDJ1	few	TGTGCCTGTGACACACTGGGGGATAGGGGCACCGGTAAACTCATCTTT	CACDTLGDRGTGKLIF
TRDD3	TRDV2	TRDJ3	medium-sized	TGTGCCTGTGACACCGTGGTGGGGGATATCTCCTGGGACACCCGACAGATGTTTTTC	CACDTVVGDISWDTRQMFF
TRDD3	TRDV2	TRDJ1	NA	TGTGCCTGTGACACCGTTCTACTGGGGGGCCACTACACCGATAAACTCATCTTT	CACDTVLLGGHYTDKLIF
TRDD3	TRDV2	TRDJ1	medium-sized	TGTGCCTGTGACACCCTTACTGGGGGATCCGATAAACTCATCTTT	CACDTLTGGSDKLIF
TRDD3	TRDV2	TRDJ1	NA	TGTGCCTGTGATCCTGTGCCACTGGGGGATACCTCTTGTAAGACCGATACACTCATCTTT	CACDPVPLGDTSCKTDTLIF
TRDD3	TRDV2	TRDJ1	NA	TGTGCCTGTGACACCATAGGGTCACTGGGGGATACGAAAACCGATAAACTCATCTTT	CACDTIGSLGDTKTDKLIF
NA	TRDV1	TRDJ4	medium-sized	TGTGCTCTTGGGGAACGCCCCCCTCCTTCCTACGTCTCACTGGGGGAGATGGCCAGACCCCTGATCTTT	CALGERPPPSYVSLGEMARPLIF
NA	TRDV2	TRDJ1	medium-sized	TGTGCCTGTGACGCTTTGAAGGGAGGCAATAAACTCATCTTT	CACDALKGGNKLIF
TRDD3	TRDV2	TRDJ3	medium-sized	TGTGCCTGTGACACGGGGTTTGGGGGGATACCGTCCCACTCCTGGGACACCCGACAGATGTTTTTC	CACDTGFGGIPSHSWDTRQMFF
TRDD3	TRDV2	TRDJ1	large	TGTGCCTGTGACACCGTTCTACTGGGGGATACACAGACGTACACCGATAAACTCATCTTT	CACDTVLLGDTQTYTDKLIF
TRDD3	TRDV2	TRDJ1	medium-sized	TGTGCCTGTGACACCTTGGGGGAACCGTACACCGATAAACTCATCTTT	CACDTLGEPYTDKLIF
TRDD3	TRDV2	TRDJ1	NA	TGTGCCTGTGACTTTACTGGGGGCCAACTCATCTTT	CACDFTGGQLIF
NA	TRDV2	TRDJ1	large	TGTGCCTGTGACACCGTTGGAAGGTACACCGATAAACTCATCTTT	CACDTVGRYTDKLIF
TRDD3	TRDV2	TRDJ1	few	TGTGCCTGTGACACTATTCTACTGGGGGATACTTCGTACACCGATAAACTCATCTTT	CACDTILLGDTSYTDKLIF